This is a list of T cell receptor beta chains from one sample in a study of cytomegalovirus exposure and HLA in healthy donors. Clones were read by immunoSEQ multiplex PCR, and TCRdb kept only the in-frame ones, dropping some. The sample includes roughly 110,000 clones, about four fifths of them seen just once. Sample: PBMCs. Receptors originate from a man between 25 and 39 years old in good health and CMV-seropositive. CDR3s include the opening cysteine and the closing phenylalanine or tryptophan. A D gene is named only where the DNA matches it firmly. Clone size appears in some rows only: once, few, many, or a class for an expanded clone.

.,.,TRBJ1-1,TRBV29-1,CSVGYRVSSTEAFF,TGCAGCGTTGGATACAGGGTATCCTCCACTGAAGCTTTCTTT
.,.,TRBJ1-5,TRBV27,CASSLLRYQGSNQPQHF,TGTGCCAGCAGTTTACTTCGATACCAGGGTAGTAATCAGCCCCAGCATTTT
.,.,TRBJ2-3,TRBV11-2,CASSLGRVTDTQYF,TGTGCCAGCAGCTTGGGGAGAGTAACAGATACGCAGTATTTT
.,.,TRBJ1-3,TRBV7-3,CASSLYEGSNTIYF,TGTGCCAGCAGCTTATACGAGGGTTCGAACACCATATATTTT
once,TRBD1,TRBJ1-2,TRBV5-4,CAISTGGDGYTF,TGTGCCATCTCGACAGGGGGTGATGGCTACACCTTC
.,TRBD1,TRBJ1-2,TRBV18,CASSPSGRGPSAGYTF,TGTGCCAGCTCACCATCGGGCAGGGGGCCGTCCGCTGGCTACACCTTC
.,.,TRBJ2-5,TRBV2,CASSGQTETQYF,TGTGCCAGCAGCGGACAGACGGAGACCCAGTACTTC
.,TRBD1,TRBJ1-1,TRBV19,CASSSQTGAVDTEAFF,TGTGCCAGTAGTTCCCAAACAGGGGCTGTTGACACTGAAGCTTTCTTT
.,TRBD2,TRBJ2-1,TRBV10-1,CASSGGLRGGSHEQFF,TGCGCCAGCAGCGGTGGGCTTCGGGGGGGCAGCCATGAGCAGTTCTTC
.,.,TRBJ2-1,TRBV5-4,CASSGDINYNEQFF,TGTGCCAGCAGCGGGGACATAAATTACAATGAGCAGTTCTTC
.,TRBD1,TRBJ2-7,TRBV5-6,CASSEGQGRQYF,TGTGCCAGCAGCGAGGGACAGGGGAGGCAGTACTTC
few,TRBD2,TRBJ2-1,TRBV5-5,CASSPEGLAVYNEQFF,TGTGCCAGCAGCCCGGAAGGACTAGCGGTCTACAATGAGCAGTTCTTC
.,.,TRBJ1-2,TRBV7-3,CASSFGANYGYTF,TGTGCCAGCAGCTTCGGGGCTAACTATGGCTACACCTTC
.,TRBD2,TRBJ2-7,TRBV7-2,CASSVRGGSYEQYF,TGTGCCAGCAGCGTGCGGGGGGGCTCCTACGAGCAGTACTTC
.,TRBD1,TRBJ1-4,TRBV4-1,CASSQEQGVPGTNEKLFF,TGCGCCAGCAGCCAAGAGCAGGGGGTTCCAGGAACTAATGAAAAACTGTTTTTT
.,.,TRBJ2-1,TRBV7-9,CASSPSGSGYNEQFF,TGTGCCAGCAGCCCGTCAGGAAGCGGGTACAATGAGCAGTTCTTC
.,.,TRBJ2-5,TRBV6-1,CASSRQGQETQYF,TGTGCCAGCAGTCGGCAGGGGCAAGAGACCCAGTACTTC
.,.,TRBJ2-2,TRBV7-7,CASSPSGNAGELFF,TGTGCCAGCAGTCCGAGCGGTAACGCCGGGGAGCTGTTTTTT
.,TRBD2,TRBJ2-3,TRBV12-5,CASGPGLGAQYF,TGTGCTAGTGGCCCGGGACTAGGGGCGCAGTATTTT
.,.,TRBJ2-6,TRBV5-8,CASSFPPNSGANVLTF,TGTGCCAGCAGCTTTCCCCCAAACTCTGGGGCCAACGTCCTGACTTTC
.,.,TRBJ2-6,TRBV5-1,CASSGGTDWAGANVLTF,TGCGCCAGCAGCGGGGGGACAGACTGGGCTGGGGCCAACGTCCTGACTTTC
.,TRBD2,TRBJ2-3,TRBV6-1,CASSARLAGTDTQYF,TGTGCCAGCAGTGCCCGACTAGCGGGCACAGATACGCAGTATTTT
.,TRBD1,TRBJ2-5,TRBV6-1,CASRDLTGVETQYF,TGTGCCAGCAGGGATTTAACAGGGGTAGAGACCCAGTACTTC
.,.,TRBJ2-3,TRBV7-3,CASSRGTSTDTQYF,TGTGCCAGCAGCCGGGGGACTAGCACAGATACGCAGTATTTT
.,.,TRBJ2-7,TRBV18,CASSPRLRSRDSYEQYF,TGTGCCAGCTCACCTAGACTGAGGTCCAGGGACTCCTACGAGCAGTACTTC
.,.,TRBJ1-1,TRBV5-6,CASSLVFNTEAFF,TGTGCCAGCAGCTTGGTATTCAACACTGAAGCTTTCTTT
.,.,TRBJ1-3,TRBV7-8,CASSFRGTGNTIYF,TGTGCCAGCAGCTTCAGGGGAACTGGAAACACCATATATTTT
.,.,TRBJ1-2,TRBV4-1,CASSQDPSYGYTF,TGCGCCAGCAGCCAAGATCCCAGCTATGGCTACACCTTC
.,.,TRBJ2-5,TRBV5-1,CASSLAVGQTLGETQYF,TGCGCCAGCAGCTTGGCCGTTGGACAGACCCTAGGGGAGACCCAGTACTTC
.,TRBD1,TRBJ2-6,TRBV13,CASSIRDRELSGANVLTF,TGTGCCAGCAGCATCCGGGACAGGGAGCTCTCTGGGGCCAACGTCCTGACTTTC
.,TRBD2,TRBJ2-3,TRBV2,CASSVLSGGTTDTQYF,TGTGCCAGCAGTGTCTTAAGCGGGGGCACCACAGATACGCAGTATTTT
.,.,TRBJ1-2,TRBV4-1,CASRSARGGRGGYTF,TGCGCCAGCAGATCGGCTCGGGGGGGGCGTGGCGGCTACACCTTC
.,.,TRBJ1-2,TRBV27,CASSSRQAYGYTF,TGTGCCAGCAGTTCCCGACAGGCCTATGGCTACACCTTC
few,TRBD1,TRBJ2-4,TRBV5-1,CASSLGTGDFDIQYF,TGCGCCAGCAGCTTAGGGACAGGGGATTTTGACATTCAGTACTTC
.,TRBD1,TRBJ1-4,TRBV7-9,CASSLTPGGLGEKLFF,TGTGCCAGCAGCTTAACCCCAGGGGGCCTGGGTGAAAAACTGTTTTTT
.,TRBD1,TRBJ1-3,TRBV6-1,CASSADRDGNTIYF,TGTGCCAGCAGTGCAGACAGGGATGGAAACACCATATATTTT
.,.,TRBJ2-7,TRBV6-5,CASSEGGDLYEQYF,TGTGCCAGCAGTGAAGGGGGAGACCTCTACGAGCAGTACTTC
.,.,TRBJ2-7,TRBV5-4,CASSLAPGQPYEQYF,TGTGCCAGCAGCTTGGCTCCAGGACAGCCCTACGAGCAGTACTTC
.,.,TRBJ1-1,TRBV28,CASSSRDTEAFF,TGTGCCAGCAGTTCCAGGGACACTGAAGCTTTCTTT
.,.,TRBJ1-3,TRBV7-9,CASSLVGNTIYF,TGTGCCAGCAGCTTAGTAGGAAACACCATATATTTT
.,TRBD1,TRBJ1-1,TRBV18,CASSPGTGDTEAFF,TGTGCCAGCTCACCAGGGACAGGGGACACTGAAGCTTTCTTT
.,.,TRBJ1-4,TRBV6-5,CASIASGGGKLFF,TGTGCCAGCATCGCCAGTGGGGGGGGGAAACTGTTTTTT
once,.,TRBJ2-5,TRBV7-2,CASSLVSGETQYF,TGTGCCAGCAGCTTAGTTTCCGGTGAGACCCAGTACTTC
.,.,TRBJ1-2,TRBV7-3,CASSLTGGVDQGYTF,TGTGCCAGCAGCTTAACGGGGGGGGTAGACCAAGGCTACACCTTC
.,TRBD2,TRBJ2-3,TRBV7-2,CASSSAASGSIPDTQYF,TGTGCCAGCAGCTCAGCAGCTAGCGGGAGTATACCAGATACGCAGTATTTT
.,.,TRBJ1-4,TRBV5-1,CASRPGQYNEKLFF,TGCGCCAGCAGGCCCGGACAGTATAATGAAAAACTGTTTTTT
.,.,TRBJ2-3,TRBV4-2,CASSQDYAGWPTDTQYF,TGTGCCAGCAGCCAAGATTACGCGGGATGGCCCACAGATACGCAGTATTTT
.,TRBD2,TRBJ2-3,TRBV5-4,CASSFMLAGDRYF,TGTGCCAGCAGCTTTATGCTAGCGGGAGACAGGTATTTT
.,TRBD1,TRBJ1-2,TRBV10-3,CAISGDRGHYGYTF,TGTGCCATCAGTGGGGACAGGGGCCACTATGGCTACACCTTC
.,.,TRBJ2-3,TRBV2,CASTLRGSEGGTDTQYF,TGTGCCAGCACACTCAGGGGTTCTGAGGGGGGCACAGATACGCAGTATTTT
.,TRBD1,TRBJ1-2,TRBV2,CAPRRDSNPLWGYTF,TGTGCCCCCAGGCGGGACAGCAATCCTCTCTGGGGCTACACCTTC
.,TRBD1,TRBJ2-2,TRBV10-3,CATKEQAQGANGELFF,TGTGCCACCAAGGAGCAAGCGCAGGGGGCGAACGGGGAGCTGTTTTTT